This passage covers 18 T cell receptor beta chains from one sample sequenced in a study of blood T cell repertoires in COVID-19. Clones were sequenced by immunoSEQ multiplex PCR, and TCRdb holds only the in-frame ones, with some missing. Of about 160,000 clones listed, more than 70% were seen once; the top ten hold approximately 3%. Sample: peripheral blood. The receptors were sampled from a man aged 55 to 69 with acute or convalescent COVID-19.

The V gene is TRBV7-9, the J gene TRBJ1-4; the D is unclear. The V gene lost 5 bases and the J gene lost 5 bases, with 15 bases spanning the gap. Germline CDR1 SEHNR, CDR2 FQNEAQ (reference sequence). This CDR3 contains 15 residues. CDR3 DNA sequence: TGTGCCAGCAGCATTAGATCCGACTCAAATGAAAAACTGTTTTTT. Its translation: CASSIRSDSNEKLFF.

This clone has just one count. The chain joins TRBV18 to TRBJ2-7; possible D gene TRBD1, 6 bases. V was pared by 4 bases and J by 5 bases, with 15 bases between. The CDR3 is 14 amino acids. Germline values: CDR1 KGHSH, CDR2 LQKENI. CDR3 sequence reads: CASSRSRDNDEQYF. CDR3 DNA: TGTGCCAGCTCACGCAGCCGGGACAACGACGAGCAGTACTTC.

The J gene is TRBJ2-1, the V gene TRBV6-1; D not certain. Germline CDR1 and CDR2: MNHNS and SASEGT. The CDR3 spans 14 residues. V was trimmed by 2 bases and J by 7 bases, leaving 12 bases between them. The CDR3 here is CASSELTTRNEQFF. The CDR3, as DNA: TGTGCCAGCAGTGAACTCACTACGAGGAATGAGCAGTTCTTC.

In this sample, this clone turned up many times. The sample carries other DNA sequences with the same CDR3. The gene calls are TRBV27 and TRBJ1-2; 9 nucleotides agree with TRBD1. V lost 5 bases, J lost 5 bases, and 6 bases stayed unmatched. The CDR3 has 14 amino acids. The V gene's germline CDR1 is MNHEY and CDR2 SMNVEV (reference sequence). The CDR3 DNA is TGTGCCAGCAGTCCCCGGACAGGGGAGTATGGCTACACCTTC. It yields the protein CASSPRTGEYGYTF.

This clone came up once. The rearrangement uses TRBV30 and TRBJ1-3; D is ambiguous. This CDR3 contains 13 residues. In germline, CDR1 is GTSNPN, CDR2 SVGIG (reference sequence). Trimming took off 4 bases at V and 4 bases at J, with 11 bases between the two ends. The CDR3, as DNA: TGTGCCTGGAACTGGGCATGGGGAAACACCATATATTTT. Amino acid sequence: CAWNWAWGNTIYF.

The J gene is TRBJ2-3, the V gene TRBV29-1; 11 nucleotides align to TRBD2. Unmatched junction bases numbered 9, after V lost 6 bases and J lost 4 bases. Germline-derived CDR1 and CDR2 are SQVTM and ANQGSEA. The CDR3 is 15 amino acids. CDR3 in amino acids: CSVKEVAGGSDTQYF. The DNA of the CDR3 is TGCAGCGTGAAGGAGGTAGCGGGGGGGTCAGATACGCAGTATTTT.

J is TRBJ2-6 and V is TRBV2; D uncertain. This CDR3 spans 14 amino acids. Trimming removed 4 bases from V and 0 bases from J, with 4 bases in between. Germline V CDR1 and CDR2: SNHLY, FYNNEI. The CDR3: CASSVFSGANVLTF. DNA for the CDR3: TGTGCCAGCAGTGTATTCTCTGGGGCCAACGTCCTGACTTTC.

V usage is TRBV2 and J usage is TRBJ2-3; tentatively, D is TRBD2 (6 bases). The germline V gene has CDR1 SNHLY and CDR2 FYNNEI. The CDR3 length is 12 residues. With 7 bases removed from V and 6 bases from J, the gap between germline ends came to 11 bases. Written as DNA, the CDR3 is TGTGCCAGCAAACGGGGGAAGGATACGCAGTATTTT. The encoded protein is CASKRGKDTQYF.

The chain joins TRBV6-6 to TRBJ1-6, with D perhaps matching TRBD1 (5 bases). V gave up 5 bases and J gave up 9 bases, with 20 bases separating them. CDR1 MNHNY and CDR2 SVGAGI come from the germline V gene (reference sequence). The length of the CDR3 is 16 residues. The DNA of the CDR3 is TGTGCCAGCAGTCCGCTGATGTCAGGGAGGGGTTCACCCCTCCACTTT. As protein: CASSPLMSGRGSPLHF.

The rearrangement links TRBV23-1 to TRBJ2-3; 10 bases agree with TRBD1. TRBV23-1 is placed among ORFs of uncertain function. The CDR3 length is 17 residues. Trimming removed 6 bases from V and 4 bases from J; junction bases left unmatched: 13. CDR3 loop: CASRRPRQGARADTQYF. The CDR3 bases are TGCGCCAGCAGACGACCCCGACAGGGGGCACGGGCAGATACGCAGTATTTT.

This sequence joins TRBV7-9 and TRBJ1-4; 10 bases map to TRBD1. V shed 5 bases and J 8 bases; nucleotides not matched to a gene: 8. The CDR3 contains 15 residues. Germline values: CDR1 SEHNR, CDR2 FQNEAQ (reference sequence). CDR3 in amino acids: CASSPGGTGDEKLFF. In DNA, the CDR3 is TGTGCCAGCAGCCCAGGGGGGACAGGGGACGAAAAACTGTTTTTT.

This chain connects TRBV30 to TRBJ1-2, with unresolved D. This CDR3 has 13 residues. Trimming stripped 2 bases from V and 3 bases from J, with 10 bases between. CDR1 and CDR2 (germline): GTSNPN, SVGIG (reference sequence). The CDR3: CAWSPGNDYGYTF. The DNA for the CDR3 is TGTGCCTGGAGTCCGGGTAACGACTATGGCTACACCTTC.

This chain links TRBV18 with TRBJ2-7, with 7 positions matching TRBD1. The V and J ends lost 2 bases and 5 bases, in that order; junction bases with no gene match: 6. The CDR3 loop spans 14 amino acids. Germline V lookup: CDR1 KGHSH, CDR2 LQKENI. CDR3 DNA: TGTGCCAGCTCACCAATCCAGGGGGTCGACGAGCAGTACTTC. It specifies CASSPIQGVDEQYF.

The chain combines TRBV6-5 with TRBJ2-5, with 7 bases fitting TRBD2. This CDR3 region has 13 residues. The germline gives CDR1 MNHEY, CDR2 SVGAGI. The trim removed 6 bases at V and 5 bases at J, leaving 6 bases unmatched. CDR3 region: CASRLTSTETQYF. The CDR3 coding sequence is TGTGCCAGCAGGTTGACTAGCACTGAGACCCAGTACTTC.

V usage is TRBV14 and J usage is TRBJ1-2, with 7 bases identical to TRBD1. Germline-derived CDR1 and CDR2 are SGHDN and FVKESK. The J segment lost 5 bases and the V segment lost 3 bases, leaving 6 bases of the junction unmatched. This CDR3 has 14 amino acids. In DNA form, the CDR3 reads TGTGCCAGCAGCCAGGCGGGACAGTCATATGGCTACACCTTC. It yields the protein CASSQAGQSYGYTF.

To note about this clone: The sample holds other DNA sequences that translate to the same CDR3. The rearrangement joins TRBV4-3 to TRBJ1-1, with D uncertain. Between the trimmed V and J ends, which lost 0 bases and 1 base, there was a span of 3 bases. The germline V gene encodes CDR1 LGHNA and CDR2 YSLEER. The CDR3 is made up of 13 amino acids. The CDR3 loop reads CASSQDRNTEAFF. In DNA form, the CDR3 reads TGCGCCAGCAGCCAAGACAGGAACACTGAAGCTTTCTTT.

Comments on this clone: A junction boundary mismatches the germline segment, possibly from a read error. J is TRBJ2-1 and V is TRBV7-7; TRBD2 agrees at 12 bases. Germline assignment: CDR1 SSHAT and CDR2 FNYEAQ (reference sequence). CDR3 length: 15 residues. This CDR3 is CASSSSSGGANEQFF. The CDR3 nucleotides are TGTGCTAGCAGCTCCTCTAGCGGGGGGGCCAATGAGCAGTTCTTC.

This clone was recorded only once. The V call is TRBV2, the J call TRBJ1-5; 10 bases agree with TRBD1. J gave up 4 bases and V 4 bases, and 4 bases lay outside the gene matches. The CDR3 has 15 amino acids. Germline CDR1 and CDR2: SNHLY and FYNNEI. The CDR3 protein is CASSGDRGLNQPQHF. The CDR3 DNA follows: TGTGCCAGCAGTGGGGACAGGGGCCTAAATCAGCCCCAGCATTTT. Looking up the rest from reference TRBV2 and TRBJ1-5 gives the full variable domain: EPEVTQTPSHQVTQMGQEVILRCVPISNHLYFYWYRQILGQKVEFLVSFYNNEISEKSEIFDDQFSVERPDGSNFTLKIRSTKLEDSAMYFCASSGDRGLNQPQHFGDGTRLSIL.